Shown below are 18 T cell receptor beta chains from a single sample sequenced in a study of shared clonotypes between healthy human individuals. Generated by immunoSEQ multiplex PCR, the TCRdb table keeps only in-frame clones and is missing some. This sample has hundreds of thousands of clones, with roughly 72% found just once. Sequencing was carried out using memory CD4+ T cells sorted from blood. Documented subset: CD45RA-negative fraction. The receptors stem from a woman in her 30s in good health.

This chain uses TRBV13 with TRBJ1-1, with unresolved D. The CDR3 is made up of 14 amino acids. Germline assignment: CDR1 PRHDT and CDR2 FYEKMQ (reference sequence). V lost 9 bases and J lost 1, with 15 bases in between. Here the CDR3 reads CASRTGGGNTEAFF. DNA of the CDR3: TGTGCCAGTCGAACGGGTGGAGGGAACACTGAAGCTTTCTTT.

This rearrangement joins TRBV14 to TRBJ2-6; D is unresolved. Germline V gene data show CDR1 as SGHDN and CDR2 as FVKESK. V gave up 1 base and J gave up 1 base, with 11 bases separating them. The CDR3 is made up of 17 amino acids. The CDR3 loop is CASSQVGLGSGANVLTF. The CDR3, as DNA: TGTGCCAGCAGCCAAGTAGGGTTAGGGTCTGGGGCCAACGTCCTGACTTTC.

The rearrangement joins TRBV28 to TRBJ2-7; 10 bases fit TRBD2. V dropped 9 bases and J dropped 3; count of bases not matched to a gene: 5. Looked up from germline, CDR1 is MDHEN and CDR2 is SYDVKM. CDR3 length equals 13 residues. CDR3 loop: CASEIAGGYEQYF. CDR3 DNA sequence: TGTGCCAGTGAGATAGCGGGAGGCTACGAGCAGTACTTC.

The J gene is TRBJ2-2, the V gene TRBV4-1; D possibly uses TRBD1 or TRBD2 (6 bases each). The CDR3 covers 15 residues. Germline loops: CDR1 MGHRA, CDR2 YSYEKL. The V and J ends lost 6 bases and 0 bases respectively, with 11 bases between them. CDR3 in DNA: TGCGCCAGCAGTCTGAGGGGGGCGAACACCGGGGAGCTGTTTTTT. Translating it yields CASSLRGANTGELFF.

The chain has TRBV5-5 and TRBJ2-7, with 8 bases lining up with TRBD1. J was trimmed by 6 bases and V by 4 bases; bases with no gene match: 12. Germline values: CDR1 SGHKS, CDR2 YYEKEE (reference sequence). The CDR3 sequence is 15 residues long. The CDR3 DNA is TGTGCCAGCAGCCCGGCCGGGACAGGTGGTGCCGAGCAGTACTTC. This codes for CASSPAGTGGAEQYF. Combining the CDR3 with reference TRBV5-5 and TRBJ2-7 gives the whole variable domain DAGVTQSPTHLIKTRGQQVTLRCSPISGHKSVSWYQQVLGQGPQFIFQYYEKEERGRGNFPDRFSARQFPNYSSELNVNALLLGDSALYLCASSPAGTGGAEQYFGPGTRLTVT.

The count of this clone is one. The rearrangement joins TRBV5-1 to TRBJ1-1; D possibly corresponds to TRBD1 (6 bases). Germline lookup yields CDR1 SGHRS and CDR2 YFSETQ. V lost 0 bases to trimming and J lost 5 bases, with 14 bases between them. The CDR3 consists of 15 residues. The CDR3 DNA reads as TGCGCCAGCAGCTTGGGCGGGGGCTTGGGGACTGAAGCTTTCTTT. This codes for CASSLGGGLGTEAFF.

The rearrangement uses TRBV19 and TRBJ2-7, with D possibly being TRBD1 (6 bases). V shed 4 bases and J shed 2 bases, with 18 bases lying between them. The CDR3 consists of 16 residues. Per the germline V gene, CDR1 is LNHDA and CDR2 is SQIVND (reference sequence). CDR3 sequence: CASSRGRAGPPYEQYF. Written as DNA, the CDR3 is TGTGCCAGTAGTAGGGGGCGGGCAGGGCCCCCCTACGAGCAGTACTTC.

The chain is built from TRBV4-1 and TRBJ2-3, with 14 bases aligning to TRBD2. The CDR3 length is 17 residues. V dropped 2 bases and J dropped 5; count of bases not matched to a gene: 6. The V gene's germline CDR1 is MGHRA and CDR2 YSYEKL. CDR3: CASSQQGLAGVEDTQYF. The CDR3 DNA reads TGCGCCAGCAGCCAACAGGGACTAGCGGGAGTGGAAGATACGCAGTATTTT.

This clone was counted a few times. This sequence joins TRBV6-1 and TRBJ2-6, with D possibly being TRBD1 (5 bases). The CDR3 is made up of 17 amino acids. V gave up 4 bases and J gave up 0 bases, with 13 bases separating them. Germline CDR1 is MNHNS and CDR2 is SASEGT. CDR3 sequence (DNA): TGTGCCAGCAGTGGAACGACAGATCTCTCTGGGGCCAACGTCCTGACTTTC. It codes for CASSGTTDLSGANVLTF.

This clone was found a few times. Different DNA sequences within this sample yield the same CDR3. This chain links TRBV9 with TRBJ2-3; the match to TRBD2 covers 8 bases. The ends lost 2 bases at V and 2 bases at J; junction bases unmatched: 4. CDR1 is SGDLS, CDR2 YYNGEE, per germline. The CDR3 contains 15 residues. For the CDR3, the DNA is TGTGCCAGCAGCGTTCTAGCGGGTGACACAGATACGCAGTATTTT. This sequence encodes CASSVLAGDTDTQYF.

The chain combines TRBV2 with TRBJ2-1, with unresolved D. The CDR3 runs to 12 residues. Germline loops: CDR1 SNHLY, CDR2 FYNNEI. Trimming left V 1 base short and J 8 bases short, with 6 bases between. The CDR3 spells CASSEVVHEQFF. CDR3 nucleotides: TGTGCCAGCAGTGAAGTTGTCCATGAGCAGTTCTTC.

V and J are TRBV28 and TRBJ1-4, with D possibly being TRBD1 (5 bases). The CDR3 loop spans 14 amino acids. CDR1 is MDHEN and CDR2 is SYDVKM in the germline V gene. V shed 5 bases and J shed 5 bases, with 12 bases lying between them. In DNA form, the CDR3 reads TGTGCCAGCAGTCTGGGACGGGTAAATGAAAAACTGTTTTTT. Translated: CASSLGRVNEKLFF.

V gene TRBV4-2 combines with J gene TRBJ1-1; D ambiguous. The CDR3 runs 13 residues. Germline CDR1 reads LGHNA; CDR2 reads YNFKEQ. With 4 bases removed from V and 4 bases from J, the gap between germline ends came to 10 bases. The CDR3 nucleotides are TGTGCCAGCAGCCTAACGACTTCCACTGAAGCTTTCTTT. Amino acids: CASSLTTSTEAFF.

The CDR3: CASSQPLIANTGELFF. In DNA form, the CDR3 reads TGCGCCAGCAGCCAGCCACTTATCGCGAACACCGGGGAGCTGTTTTTT. The J gene is TRBJ2-2, the V gene TRBV4-1, with D hard to call. CDR3 length: 16 residues. The germline gives CDR1 MGHRA, CDR2 YSYEKL. V was trimmed by 3 bases and J by 0 bases, leaving 11 bases between them.

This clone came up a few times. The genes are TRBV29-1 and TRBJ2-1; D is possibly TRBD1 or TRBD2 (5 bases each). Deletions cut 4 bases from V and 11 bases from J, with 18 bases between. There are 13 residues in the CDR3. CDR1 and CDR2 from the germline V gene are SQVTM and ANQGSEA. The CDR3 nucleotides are TGCAGCGTTGCCGGGACCCCCTCCACCAAGCAGTTCTTC. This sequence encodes CSVAGTPSTKQFF.

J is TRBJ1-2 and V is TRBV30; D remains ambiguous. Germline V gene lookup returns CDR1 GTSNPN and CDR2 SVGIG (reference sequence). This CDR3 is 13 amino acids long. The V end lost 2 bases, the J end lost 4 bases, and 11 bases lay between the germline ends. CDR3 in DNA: TGTGCCTGGAGTATCCCCGGGCCCTATGGCTACACCTTC. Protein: CAWSIPGPYGYTF.

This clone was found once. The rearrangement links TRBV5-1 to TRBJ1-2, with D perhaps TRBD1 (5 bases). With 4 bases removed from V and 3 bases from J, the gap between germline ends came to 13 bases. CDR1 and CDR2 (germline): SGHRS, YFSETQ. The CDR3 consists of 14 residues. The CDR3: CASSRGSSDYGYTF. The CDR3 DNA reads TGCGCCAGCAGCCGGGGGTCGTCGGACTATGGCTACACCTTC. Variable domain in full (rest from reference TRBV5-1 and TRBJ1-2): KAGVTQTPRYLIKTRGQQVTLSCSPISGHRSVSWYQQTPGQGLQFLFEYFSETQRNKGNFPGRFSGRQFSNSRSEMNVSTLELGDSALYLCASSRGSSDYGYTFGSGTRLTVV.

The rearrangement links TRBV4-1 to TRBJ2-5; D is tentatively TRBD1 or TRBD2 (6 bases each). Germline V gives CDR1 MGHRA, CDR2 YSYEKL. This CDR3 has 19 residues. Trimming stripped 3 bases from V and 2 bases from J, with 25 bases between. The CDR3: CASSQALGRRGARQETQYF. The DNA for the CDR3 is TGCGCCAGCAGCCAGGCACTAGGGAGGAGGGGGGCGAGGCAAGAGACCCAGTACTTC.